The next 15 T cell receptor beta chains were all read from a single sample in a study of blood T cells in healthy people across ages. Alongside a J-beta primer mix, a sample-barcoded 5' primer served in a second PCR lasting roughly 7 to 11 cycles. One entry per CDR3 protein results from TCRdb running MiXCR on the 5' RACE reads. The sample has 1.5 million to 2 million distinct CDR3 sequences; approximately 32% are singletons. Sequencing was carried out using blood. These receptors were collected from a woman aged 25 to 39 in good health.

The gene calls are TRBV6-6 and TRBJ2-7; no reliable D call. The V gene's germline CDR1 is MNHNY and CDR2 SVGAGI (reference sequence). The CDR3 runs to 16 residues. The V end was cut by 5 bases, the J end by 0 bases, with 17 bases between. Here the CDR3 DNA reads TGTGCCAGCAGTCTCATACCGCGAGTCCCCTCCTACGAGCAGTACTTC. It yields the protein CASSLIPRVPSYEQYF.

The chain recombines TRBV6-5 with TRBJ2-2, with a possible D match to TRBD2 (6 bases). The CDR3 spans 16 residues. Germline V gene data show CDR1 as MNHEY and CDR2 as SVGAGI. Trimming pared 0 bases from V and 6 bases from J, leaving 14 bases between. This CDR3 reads CASSYSKGTLAGELFF. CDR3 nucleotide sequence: TGTGCCAGCAGTTACTCGAAAGGGACTCTTGCCGGGGAGCTGTTTTTT.

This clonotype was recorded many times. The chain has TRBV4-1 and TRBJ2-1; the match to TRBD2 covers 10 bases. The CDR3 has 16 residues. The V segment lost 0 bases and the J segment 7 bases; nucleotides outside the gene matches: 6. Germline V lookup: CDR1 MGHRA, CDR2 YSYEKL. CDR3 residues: CASSQDLTSGANEQFF. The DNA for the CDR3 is TGCGCCAGCAGCCAAGATCTTACTAGCGGGGCGAATGAGCAGTTCTTC.

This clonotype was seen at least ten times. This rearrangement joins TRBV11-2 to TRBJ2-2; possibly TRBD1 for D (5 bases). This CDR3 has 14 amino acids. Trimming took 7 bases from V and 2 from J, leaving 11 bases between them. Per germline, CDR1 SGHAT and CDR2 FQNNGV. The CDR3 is CASNPDSNTGELFF. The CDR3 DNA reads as TGTGCCAGCAACCCCGACAGTAACACCGGGGAGCTGTTTTTT.

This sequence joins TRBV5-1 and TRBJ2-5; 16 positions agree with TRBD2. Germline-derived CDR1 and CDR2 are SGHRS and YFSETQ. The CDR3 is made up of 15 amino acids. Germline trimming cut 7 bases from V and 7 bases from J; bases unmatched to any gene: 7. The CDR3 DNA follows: TGCGCCAGCCTCGGGACTAGCGGGAGGGGAGCGACCCAGTACTTC. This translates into CASLGTSGRGATQYF.

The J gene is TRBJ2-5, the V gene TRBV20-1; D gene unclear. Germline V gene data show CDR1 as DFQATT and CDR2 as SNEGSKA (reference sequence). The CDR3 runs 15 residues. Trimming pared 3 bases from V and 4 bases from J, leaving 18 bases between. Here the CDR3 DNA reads TGCAGTGCTAGCTTGGATTCCGAGACCCTAGAGACCCAGTACTTC. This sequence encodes CSASLDSETLETQYF.

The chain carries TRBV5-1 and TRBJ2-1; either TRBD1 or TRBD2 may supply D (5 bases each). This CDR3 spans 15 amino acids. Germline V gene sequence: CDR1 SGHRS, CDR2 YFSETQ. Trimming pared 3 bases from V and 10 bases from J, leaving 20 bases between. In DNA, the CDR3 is TGCGCCAGCAGCTGGGGGATCGACAGTTTAGGGGAGCAGTTCTTC. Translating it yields CASSWGIDSLGEQFF. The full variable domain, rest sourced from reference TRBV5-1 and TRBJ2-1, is KAGVTQTPRYLIKTRGQQVTLSCSPISGHRSVSWYQQTPGQGLQFLFEYFSETQRNKGNFPGRFSGRQFSNSRSEMNVSTLELGDSALYLCASSWGIDSLGEQFFGPGTRLTVL.

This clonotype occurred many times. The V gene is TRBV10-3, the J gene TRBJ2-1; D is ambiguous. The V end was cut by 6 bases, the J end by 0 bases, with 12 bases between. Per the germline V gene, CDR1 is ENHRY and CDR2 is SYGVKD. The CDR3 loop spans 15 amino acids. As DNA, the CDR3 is TGTGCCATCAGGGAACAGTTTAGCTCCTACAATGAGCAGTTCTTC. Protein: CAIREQFSSYNEQFF.

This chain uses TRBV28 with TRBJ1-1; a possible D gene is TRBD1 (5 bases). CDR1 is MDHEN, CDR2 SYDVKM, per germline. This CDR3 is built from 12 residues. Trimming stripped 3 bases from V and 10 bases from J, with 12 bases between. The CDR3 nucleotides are TGTGCCAGCAGTTTGAGTTGGGGGTCAGCTTTCTTT. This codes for CASSLSWGSAFF.

The CDR3: CASSVGLAEQYF. Written as DNA, the CDR3 is TGTGCCAGCAGTGTAGGGCTAGCCGAGCAGTACTTC. V usage is TRBV2 and J usage is TRBJ2-7; D possibly corresponds to TRBD2 (5 bases). Trimming removed 4 bases at V and 6 bases at J, with 10 bases between. CDR1 and CDR2 (germline): SNHLY, FYNNEI. CDR3 size: 12 residues.

The CDR3 here is CASSESAAGPYNEQFF. Written as DNA, the CDR3 is TGCGCCAGCAGTGAGTCGGCAGCTGGCCCCTACAATGAGCAGTTCTTC. This sequence joins TRBV4-1 and TRBJ2-1; D call uncertain. The V end lost 6 bases, the J end lost 2 bases, and 17 bases lay between the germline ends. Germline CDR1 MGHRA, CDR2 YSYEKL. The CDR3 contains 16 residues.

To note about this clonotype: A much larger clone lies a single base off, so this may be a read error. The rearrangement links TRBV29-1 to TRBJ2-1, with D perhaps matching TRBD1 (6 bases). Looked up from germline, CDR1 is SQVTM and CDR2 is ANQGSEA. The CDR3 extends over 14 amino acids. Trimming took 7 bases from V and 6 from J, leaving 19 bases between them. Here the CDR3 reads CSASGRGLGNEQFF. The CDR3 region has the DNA TGCAGCGCCTCAGGCAGGGGATTAGGCAATGAGCAGTTCTTC.

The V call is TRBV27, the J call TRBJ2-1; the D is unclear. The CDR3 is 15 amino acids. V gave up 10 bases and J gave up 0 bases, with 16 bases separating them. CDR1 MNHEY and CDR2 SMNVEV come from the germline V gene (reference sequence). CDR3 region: CAIMPRGSSYNEQFF. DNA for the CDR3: TGTGCCATCATGCCTCGAGGCAGCTCCTACAATGAGCAGTTCTTC.

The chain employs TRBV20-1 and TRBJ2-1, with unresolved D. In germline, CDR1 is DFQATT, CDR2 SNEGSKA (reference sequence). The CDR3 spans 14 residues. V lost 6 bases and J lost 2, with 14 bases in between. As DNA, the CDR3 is TGCAGTGCCCTGAACTCCTCACCCTACAATGAGCAGTTCTTC. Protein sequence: CSALNSSPYNEQFF.

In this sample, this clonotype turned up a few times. Here the CDR3 reads CAGGQGSSDGYTF. The CDR3 bases are TGTGCCGGCGGACAGGGATCATCGGATGGCTACACCTTC. The chain recombines TRBV2 with TRBJ1-2; 8 nucleotides line up with TRBD1. V lost 11 bases and J lost 6; bases outside the gene matches: 11. Germline assignment: CDR1 SNHLY and CDR2 FYNNEI. This CDR3 region has 13 residues.